This entry features one T cell receptor (beta chain) sequence. The antigen is not known. These data belong to a study of cytomegalovirus exposure and HLA in healthy donors. Findings of the study overall: Certain sequence variants were highly shared and formed a cluster, and this cluster was likely a sequencing artifact. According to a later analysis, donors in an Asian-associated ancestry cluster reportedly had fewer N-insertions than the approximately 670-donor mean.

V was clipped by 5 bases and J by 0 bases; unmatched bases: 12. The CDR3 contains 17 residues. Germline lookup yields CDR1 SGHAT and CDR2 FQDESV (reference sequence). PCR primers comprised 60 Vbeta and 13 Jbeta primers. Profiling relied on immunoSEQ multiplex PCR, and the TCRdb table lists in-frame clones only, not all of them. This sample has about 130,000 clones; about 80% occur once, and the top ten carry 5% to 5.5%. The sequenced material came from PBMCs. This clonotype was sampled from a man younger than 40 in good health and CMV-seronegative. J is TRBJ2-7 and V is TRBV11-1; 8 positions agree with TRBD1. This chain's CDR3 is CASSRDRGTWSSYEQYF. The CDR3 DNA reads as TGTGCCAGCAGCCGTGACAGGGGTACATGGAGCTCCTACGAGCAGTACTTC.